The next 19 T cell receptor beta chains were all read from a single sample in a study of siplizumab effects on memory and regulatory T cells. Data came from immunoSEQ multiplex PCR; TCRdb stores just in-frame clones and leaves some out. This sample carries some 65,000 clones, approximately 88% of them seen once, and the ten largest clones take 1.5% to 2%. Material for sequencing was Tregs sorted from blood. The receptors were gathered from a human donor in good health.

The chain employs TRBV7-3 and TRBJ1-1; possibly TRBD1 for D (5 bases). V was trimmed by 8 bases and J by 3 bases, leaving 13 bases between them. Germline V lookup: CDR1 SGHTA, CDR2 FQGTGA. CDR3 size: 13 residues. CDR3 amino acids: CASSQAWDTEAFF. In nucleotides, the CDR3 is TGTGCCAGCTCACAGGCGTGGGACACTGAAGCTTTCTTT.

The V gene is TRBV6-5, the J gene TRBJ2-5; D might be TRBD1 or TRBD2, each matching 5 bases. The CDR3 is 14 amino acids. V shed 6 bases and J shed 3 bases, with 14 bases lying between them. Germline lookup yields CDR1 MNHEY and CDR2 SVGAGI. The CDR3 nucleotides are TGTGCCAGCAGCCGAACCGGGGCGGAAGAGACCCAGTACTTC. This encodes CASSRTGAEETQYF.

This clone was picked up one time. The CDR3 DNA follows: TGTGCCAGCAGCTTAGCGACTAGCGGAGGCACAGATACGCAGTATTTT. It codes for CASSLATSGGTDTQYF. The chain joins TRBV7-2 to TRBJ2-3; 9 bases fit TRBD2. Trimming cost V 0 bases and J 1 base; bases outside gene matches: 2. This CDR3 region has 16 residues. Germline CDR1 reads SGHTA; CDR2 reads FQGNSA.

The rearrangement uses TRBV18 and TRBJ2-5; TRBD2 matches 7 bases. CDR1 and CDR2 from the germline V gene are KGHSH and LQKENI. The CDR3 extends over 17 amino acids. V shed 1 base and J 5 bases; nucleotides not matched to a gene: 13. In DNA, the CDR3 is TGTGCCAGCTCACCACGGACCCGGACTAGGAGGGCGGAGACCCAGTACTTC. This encodes CASSPRTRTRRAETQYF. Full variable domain (outside the CDR3, taken from reference TRBV18 and TRBJ2-5): NAGVMQNPRHLVRRRGQEARLRCSPMKGHSHVYWYRQLPEEGLKFMVYLQKENIIDESGMPKERFSAEFPKEGPSILRIQQVVRGDSAAYFCASSPRTRTRRAETQYFGPGTRLLVL.

DNA for the CDR3: TGTGCCAGCAGGACAGGGGGCGCGGGGGAGACCCAGTACTTC. Amino acids: CASRTGGAGETQYF. This chain connects TRBV6-1 to TRBJ2-5; 10 bases align to TRBD1. Germline V gene lookup returns CDR1 MNHNS and CDR2 SASEGT. The length of the CDR3 is 14 residues. The J segment lost 5 bases and the V segment lost 6 bases, leaving 6 bases of the junction unmatched.

The J gene is TRBJ2-7, the V gene TRBV10-1; TRBD1 aligns across 7 bases. Germline CDR1 reads WNHNN; CDR2 reads SYGVQD (reference sequence). This CDR3 spans 14 amino acids. The V and J ends lost 2 bases and 6 bases, in that order; junction bases with no gene match: 7. The CDR3 loop reads CASSEGQVPLEQYF. The CDR3 DNA reads as TGCGCCAGCAGTGAGGGACAGGTCCCTCTCGAGCAGTACTTC.

The rearrangement links TRBV5-1 to TRBJ2-7; tentatively, D is TRBD2 (6 bases). Trimming stripped 0 bases from V and 7 bases from J, with 11 bases between. The germline V gene has CDR1 SGHRS and CDR2 YFSETQ. The CDR3 is 13 amino acids. The CDR3 region has the DNA TGCGCCAGCAGCTTGGGAAGCGGAGGGGAGCAGTACTTC. Protein product: CASSLGSGGEQYF. The full variable domain, rest sourced from reference TRBV5-1 and TRBJ2-7, is KAGVTQTPRYLIKTRGQQVTLSCSPISGHRSVSWYQQTPGQGLQFLFEYFSETQRNKGNFPGRFSGRQFSNSRSEMNVSTLELGDSALYLCASSLGSGGEQYFGPGTRLTVT.

This chain connects TRBV7-8 to TRBJ1-3; D unclear. Per the germline V gene, CDR1 is SGHVS and CDR2 is FQNEAQ. This CDR3 is 16 amino acids long. Trimming cost V 2 bases and J 0 bases, with 11 bases left between them. The DNA of the CDR3 is TGTGCCAGCAGCTTATGGAGGGATTTCTCTGGAAACACCATATATTTT. This gives the protein CASSLWRDFSGNTIYF.

The chain is built from TRBV25-1 and TRBJ2-1, with TRBD2 identical over 8 bases. Trimming cost V 3 bases and J 5 bases; bases outside gene matches: 6. The CDR3 has 15 residues. Germline V gene data show CDR1 as MGHDK and CDR2 as SYGVNS. In DNA, the CDR3 is TGTGCCAGCAGTGATATGCCGGGAGGGAACAATGAGCAGTTCTTC. Its protein is CASSDMPGGNNEQFF.

V is TRBV19 and J is TRBJ1-2; possibly TRBD1 for D (5 bases). This CDR3 has 13 amino acids. Trimming cost V 6 bases and J 6 bases, with 14 bases left between them. CDR1 and CDR2 from the germline V gene are LNHDA and SQIVND (reference sequence). CDR3 loop: CASSRAGGNGYTF. The CDR3 region has the DNA TGTGCCAGTAGCCGGGCGGGGGGGAATGGCTACACCTTC.

V usage is TRBV7-8 and J usage is TRBJ1-1, with D perhaps matching TRBD1 (5 bases). The CDR3 length is 14 residues. Germline-derived CDR1 and CDR2 are SGHVS and FQNEAQ. Deletions cut 5 bases from V and 1 base from J, with 11 bases between. This CDR3 reads CASSPMGRNTEAFF. In DNA form, the CDR3 reads TGTGCCAGCAGCCCGATGGGACGGAACACTGAAGCTTTCTTT.

The table lists this clone with a few counts. V usage is TRBV4-3 and J usage is TRBJ2-1; tentative D call: TRBD2 (6 bases). V was trimmed by 1 base and J by 4 bases, leaving 11 bases between them. The CDR3 loop spans 15 amino acids. CDR1 and CDR2 from the germline V gene are LGHNA and YSLEER. The CDR3 DNA is TGCGCCAGCAGCCAAGGGCGGGGACTTTACAATGAGCAGTTCTTC. As protein: CASSQGRGLYNEQFF.

CDR3: CATSRDRPRTGITF. CDR3 DNA: TGTGCCACCAGCAGAGATCGCCCCCGGACAGGGATCACCTTC. V is TRBV15 and J is TRBJ1-2; 8 bases fit TRBD1. J lost 13 bases, V lost 0 bases, and 10 bases had no gene match. Germline V gene data show CDR1 as LNHNV and CDR2 as YYDKDF (reference sequence). This CDR3 has 14 residues.

This clone appeared a few times. The chain carries TRBV6-6 and TRBJ2-5, with 8 bases matching TRBD1. V lost 2 bases, J lost 4 bases, and 6 bases stayed unmatched. Germline V gene data show CDR1 as MNHNY and CDR2 as SVGAGI (reference sequence). This CDR3 is built from 15 residues. Written as DNA, the CDR3 is TGTGCCAGCAGTTACGCAGGGGGCTCGGGAGAGACCCAGTACTTC. This codes for CASSYAGGSGETQYF.

This clone was picked up a small number of times. The rearrangement uses TRBV6-1 and TRBJ2-7; D is uncertain. The CDR3 covers 11 residues. The germline gives CDR1 MNHNS, CDR2 SASEGT. Deletions cut 9 bases from V and 1 base from J, with 7 bases between. The CDR3 DNA sequence: TGTGCCAGTTCCGAGTCCTACGAGCAGTACTTC. Amino acids: CASSESYEQYF.

The chain links TRBV18 to TRBJ2-1; D is ambiguous. CDR3 length: 15 amino acids. The germline V gene has CDR1 KGHSH and CDR2 LQKENI. Trimming cost V 4 bases and J 0 bases, with 10 bases left between them. The CDR3 here is CASSLRIGSYNEQFF. The CDR3 DNA sequence: TGTGCCAGCTCACTAAGGATCGGCTCCTACAATGAGCAGTTCTTC.

V is TRBV29-1 and J is TRBJ2-1; 13 bases are shared with TRBD2. The length of the CDR3 is 16 residues. Trimming at V came to 0 bases and at J to 4 bases, leaving 3 bases not matched to a gene. From germline, CDR1 is SQVTM and CDR2 ANQGSEA. The chain's CDR3 is CSVEDRLAGGYNEQFF. Here the CDR3 DNA reads TGCAGCGTTGAAGATCGACTAGCGGGGGGATACAATGAGCAGTTCTTC.

The rearrangement uses TRBV7-9 and TRBJ2-3, with no clear D. V was clipped by 6 bases and J by 0 bases, with 16 bases between them. CDR1 and CDR2 (germline): SEHNR, FQNEAQ (reference sequence). This CDR3 region has 16 residues. The CDR3 DNA is TGTGCCAGCAGTCCCCATGCGGCCAAAAGCACAGATACGCAGTATTTT. Translating it yields CASSPHAAKSTDTQYF.

This clone was seen just once. The chain combines TRBV19 with TRBJ2-3; possible D gene TRBD1, 5 bases. V shed 3 bases and J shed 3 bases, with 10 bases lying between them. This CDR3 has 14 residues. Germline V gene sequence: CDR1 LNHDA, CDR2 SQIVND (reference sequence). CDR3 nucleotides: TGTGCCAGTAGTATTCTGGGGCGTACAGATACGCAGTATTTT. Amino acid sequence: CASSILGRTDTQYF.